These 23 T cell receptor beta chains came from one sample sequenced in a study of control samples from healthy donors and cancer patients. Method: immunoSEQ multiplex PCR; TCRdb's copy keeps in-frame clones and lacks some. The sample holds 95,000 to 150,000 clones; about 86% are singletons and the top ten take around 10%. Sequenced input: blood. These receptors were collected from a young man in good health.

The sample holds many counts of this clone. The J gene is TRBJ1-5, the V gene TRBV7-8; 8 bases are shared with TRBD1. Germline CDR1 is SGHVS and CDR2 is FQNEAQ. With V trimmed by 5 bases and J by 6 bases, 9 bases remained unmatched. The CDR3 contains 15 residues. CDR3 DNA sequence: TGTGCCAGCAGCCGAGCCGGGACAGGAGGTCAGCCCCAGCATTTT. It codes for CASSRAGTGGQPQHF.

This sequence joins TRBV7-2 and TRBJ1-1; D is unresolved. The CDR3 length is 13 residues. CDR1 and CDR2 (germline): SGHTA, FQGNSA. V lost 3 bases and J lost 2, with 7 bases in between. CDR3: CASSFYLNTEAFF. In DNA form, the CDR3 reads TGTGCCAGCAGCTTTTACTTAAACACTGAAGCTTTCTTT. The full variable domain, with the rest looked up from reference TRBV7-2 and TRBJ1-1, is GAGVSQSPSNKVTEKGKDVELRCDPISGHTALYWYRQSLGQGLEFLIYFQGNSAPDKSGLPSDRFSAERTGGSVSTLTIQRTQQEDSAVYLCASSFYLNTEAFFGQGTRLTVV.

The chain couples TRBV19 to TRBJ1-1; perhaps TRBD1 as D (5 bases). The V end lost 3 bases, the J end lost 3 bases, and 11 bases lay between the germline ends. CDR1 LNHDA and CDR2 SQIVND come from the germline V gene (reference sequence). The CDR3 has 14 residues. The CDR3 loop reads CASSMGGVDTEAFF. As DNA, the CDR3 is TGTGCCAGTAGTATGGGGGGGGTCGACACTGAAGCTTTCTTT.

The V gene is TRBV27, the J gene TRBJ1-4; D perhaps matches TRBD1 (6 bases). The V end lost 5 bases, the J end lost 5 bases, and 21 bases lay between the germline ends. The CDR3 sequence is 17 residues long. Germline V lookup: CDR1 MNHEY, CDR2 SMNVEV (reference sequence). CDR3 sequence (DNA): TGTGCCAGCAGTCCCTCTGGGGGGTGGGGACAAAATGAAAAACTGTTTTTT. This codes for CASSPSGGWGQNEKLFF.

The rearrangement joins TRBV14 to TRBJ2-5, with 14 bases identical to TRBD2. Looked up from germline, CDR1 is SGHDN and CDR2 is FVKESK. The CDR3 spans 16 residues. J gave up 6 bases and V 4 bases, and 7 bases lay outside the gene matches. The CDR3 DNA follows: TGTGCCAGCAGCCTCGGGACTAGCGGGGGTCGGCAGACCCAGTACTTC. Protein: CASSLGTSGGRQTQYF.

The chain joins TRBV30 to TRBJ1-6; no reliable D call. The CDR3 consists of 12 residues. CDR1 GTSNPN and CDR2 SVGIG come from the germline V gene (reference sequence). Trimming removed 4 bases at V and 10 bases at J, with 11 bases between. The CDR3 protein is CAWNEGSSPLHF. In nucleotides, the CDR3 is TGTGCCTGGAACGAGGGATCCTCACCCCTCCACTTT.

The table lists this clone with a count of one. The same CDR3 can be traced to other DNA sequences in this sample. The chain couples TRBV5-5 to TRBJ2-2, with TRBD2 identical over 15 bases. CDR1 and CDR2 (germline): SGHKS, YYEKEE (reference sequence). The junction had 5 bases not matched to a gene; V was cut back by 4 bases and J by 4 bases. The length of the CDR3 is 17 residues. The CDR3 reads CASSQGLAGGLTGELFF. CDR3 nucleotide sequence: TGTGCCAGCAGCCAGGGACTAGCGGGGGGTCTCACCGGGGAGCTGTTTTTT.

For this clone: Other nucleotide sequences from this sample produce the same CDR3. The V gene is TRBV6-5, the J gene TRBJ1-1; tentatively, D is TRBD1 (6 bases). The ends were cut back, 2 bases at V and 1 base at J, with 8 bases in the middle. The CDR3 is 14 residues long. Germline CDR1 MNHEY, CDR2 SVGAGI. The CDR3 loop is CASSYDRQNTEAFF. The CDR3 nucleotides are TGTGCCAGCAGTTACGACAGGCAGAACACTGAAGCTTTCTTT.

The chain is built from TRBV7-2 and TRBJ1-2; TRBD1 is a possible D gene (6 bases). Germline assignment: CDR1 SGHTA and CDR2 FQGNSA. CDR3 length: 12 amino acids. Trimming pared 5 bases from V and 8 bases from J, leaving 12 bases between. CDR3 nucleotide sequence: TGTGCCAGCAGCACAAGGGGGGGAGGCTACACCTTC. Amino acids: CASSTRGGGYTF.

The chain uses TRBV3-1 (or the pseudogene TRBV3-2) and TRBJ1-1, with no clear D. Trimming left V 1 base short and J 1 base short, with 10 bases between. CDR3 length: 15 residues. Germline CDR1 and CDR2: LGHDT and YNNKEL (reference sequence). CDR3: CASSQVSWKNTEAFF. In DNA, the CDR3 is TGTGCCAGCAGCCAAGTTTCTTGGAAGAACACTGAAGCTTTCTTT.

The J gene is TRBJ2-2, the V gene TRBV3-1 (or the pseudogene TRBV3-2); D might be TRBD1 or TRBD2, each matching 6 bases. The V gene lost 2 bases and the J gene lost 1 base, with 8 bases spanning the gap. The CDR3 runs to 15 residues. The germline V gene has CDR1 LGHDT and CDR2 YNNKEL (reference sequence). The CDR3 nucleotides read TGTGCCAGCAGCCAAAGGGGGGTGAACACCGGGGAGCTGTTTTTT. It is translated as CASSQRGVNTGELFF.

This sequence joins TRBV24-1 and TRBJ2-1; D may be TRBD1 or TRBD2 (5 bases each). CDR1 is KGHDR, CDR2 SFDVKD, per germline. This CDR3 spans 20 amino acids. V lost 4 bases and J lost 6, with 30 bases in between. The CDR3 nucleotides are TGTGCCACCAGTGACCCGTCCGCCCGGGGAGCCCCCGGAACAGGCAATGAGCAGTTCTTC. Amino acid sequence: CATSDPSARGAPGTGNEQFF.

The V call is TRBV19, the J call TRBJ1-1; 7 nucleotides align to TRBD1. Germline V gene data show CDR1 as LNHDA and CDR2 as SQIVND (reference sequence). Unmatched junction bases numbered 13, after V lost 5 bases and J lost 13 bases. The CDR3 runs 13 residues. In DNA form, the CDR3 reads TGTGCCAGTAGTCCACCGGGACAGCGACCAAGTTTCTTT. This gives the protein CASSPPGQRPSFF.

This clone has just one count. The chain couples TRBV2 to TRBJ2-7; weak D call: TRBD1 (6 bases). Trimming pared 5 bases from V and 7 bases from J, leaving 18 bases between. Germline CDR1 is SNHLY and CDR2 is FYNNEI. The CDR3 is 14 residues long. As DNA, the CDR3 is TGTGCCAGCAGTACATCGACAGGCGGTACGGAGCAGTACTTC. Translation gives CASSTSTGGTEQYF.

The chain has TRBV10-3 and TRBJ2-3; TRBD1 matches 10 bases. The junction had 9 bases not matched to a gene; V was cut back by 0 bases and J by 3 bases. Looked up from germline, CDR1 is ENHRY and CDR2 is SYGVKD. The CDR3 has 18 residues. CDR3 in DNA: TGTGCCATCAGTGAGTCGATAATGGGGACAGGGGAGACAGATACGCAGTATTTT. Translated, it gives CAISESIMGTGETDTQYF.

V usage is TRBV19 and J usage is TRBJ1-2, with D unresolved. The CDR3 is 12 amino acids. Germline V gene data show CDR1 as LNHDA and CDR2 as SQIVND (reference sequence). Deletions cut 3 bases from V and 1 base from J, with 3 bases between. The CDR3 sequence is CASSMVNYGYTF. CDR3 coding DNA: TGTGCCAGTAGTATGGTTAACTATGGCTACACCTTC.

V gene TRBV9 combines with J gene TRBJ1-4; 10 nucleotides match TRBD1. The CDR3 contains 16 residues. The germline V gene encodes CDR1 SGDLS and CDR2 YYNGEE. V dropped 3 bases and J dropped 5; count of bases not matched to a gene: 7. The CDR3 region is CASSENLGQGNEKLFF. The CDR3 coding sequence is TGTGCCAGCAGCGAGAACCTGGGACAGGGGAATGAAAAACTGTTTTTT.

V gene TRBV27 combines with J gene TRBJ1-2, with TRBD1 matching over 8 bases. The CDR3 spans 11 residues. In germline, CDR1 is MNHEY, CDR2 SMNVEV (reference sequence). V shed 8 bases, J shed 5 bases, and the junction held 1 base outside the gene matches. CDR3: CASGQGYGYTF. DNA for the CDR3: TGTGCCAGCGGACAGGGTTATGGCTACACCTTC.

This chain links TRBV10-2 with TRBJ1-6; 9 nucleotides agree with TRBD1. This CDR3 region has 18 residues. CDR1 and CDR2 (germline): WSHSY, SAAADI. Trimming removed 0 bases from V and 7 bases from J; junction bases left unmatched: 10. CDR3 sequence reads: CASSESGGTGRRNSPLHF. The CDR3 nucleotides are TGCGCCAGCAGTGAGTCTGGAGGGACAGGGAGAAGGAATTCACCCCTCCACTTT.

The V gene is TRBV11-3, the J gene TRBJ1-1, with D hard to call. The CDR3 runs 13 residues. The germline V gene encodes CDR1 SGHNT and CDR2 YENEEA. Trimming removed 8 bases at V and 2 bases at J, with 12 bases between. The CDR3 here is CASRGYSNTEAFF. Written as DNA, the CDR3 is TGTGCCAGCCGGGGTTATTCAAACACTGAAGCTTTCTTT.

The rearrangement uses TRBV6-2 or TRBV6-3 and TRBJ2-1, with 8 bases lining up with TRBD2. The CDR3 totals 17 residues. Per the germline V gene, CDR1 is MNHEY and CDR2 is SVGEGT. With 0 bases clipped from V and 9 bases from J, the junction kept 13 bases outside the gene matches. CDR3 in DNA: TGTGCCAGCAGTTACTCGACCAGCGGGGGCGTTGGATTTGAGCAGTTCTTC. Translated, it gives CASSYSTSGGVGFEQFF.

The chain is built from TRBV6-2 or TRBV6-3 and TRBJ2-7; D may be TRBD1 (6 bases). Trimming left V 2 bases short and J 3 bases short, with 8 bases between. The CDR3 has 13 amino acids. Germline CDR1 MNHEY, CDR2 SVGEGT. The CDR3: CASSYRDNYEQYF. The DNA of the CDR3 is TGTGCCAGCAGTTACCGGGACAACTACGAGCAGTACTTC.

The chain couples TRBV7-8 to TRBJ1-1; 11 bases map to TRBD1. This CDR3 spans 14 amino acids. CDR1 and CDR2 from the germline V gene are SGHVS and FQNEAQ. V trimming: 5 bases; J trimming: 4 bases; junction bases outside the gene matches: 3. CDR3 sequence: CASSIGQGATEAFF. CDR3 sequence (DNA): TGTGCCAGCAGCATTGGACAGGGGGCCACTGAAGCTTTCTTT.